These 15 T cell receptor beta chains came from one sample sequenced in a study of naive and memory T cell subsets. The beta constant-region primer was an equimolar mix of two oligonucleotides covering TRBC1 and TRBC2. Nested alpha and beta constant-region primers with the SP2 primer drove four PCR rounds on ligated cDNA. In TCRdb, the UMI-ligation and nested PCR reads were re-called with MiXCR into one record per CDR3 protein. The sample records tens of thousands of distinct CDR3 sequences, over 8.5% being singletons. The sequenced material came from naive CD8+ T cells from blood. The receptors here all came from a human donor in good health.

This clonotype was seen ten or more times. CDR3 loop: CASSQGQGWTGANVLTF. In nucleotides, the CDR3 is TGCGCCAGCAGCCAAGGACAGGGATGGACTGGGGCCAACGTCCTGACTTTC. The J gene is TRBJ2-6, the V gene TRBV4-3, with 7 bases aligning to TRBD1. This CDR3 has 17 amino acids. Germline loops: CDR1 LGHNA, CDR2 YSLEER. J was trimmed by 2 bases and V by 1 base; bases with no gene match: 5.

The chain recombines TRBV12-3 or TRBV12-4 with TRBJ1-1; D call uncertain. V was pared by 7 bases and J by 1 base, with 10 bases between. CDR3 length: 13 amino acids. CDR3 in DNA: TGTGCCAGCAATCCCTCGGGGAACACTGAAGCTTTCTTT. Protein product: CASNPSGNTEAFF.

The gene calls are TRBV7-6 and TRBJ1-1; tentative D call: TRBD1 (5 bases). CDR1 and CDR2 from the germline V gene are SGHVS and FNYEAQ. The V and J ends lost 0 bases and 1 base respectively, with 12 bases between them. The CDR3 spans 16 residues. The DNA for the CDR3 is TGTGCCAGCAGCTTAGCTACCGGGACGGCGAACACTGAAGCTTTCTTT. Protein: CASSLATGTANTEAFF.

At least ten counts were recorded for this clonotype. The rearrangement joins TRBV7-8 to TRBJ1-1; 7 bases line up with TRBD1. With 6 bases clipped from V and 1 base from J, the junction kept 5 bases outside the gene matches. This CDR3 is 14 amino acids long. CDR1 is SGHVS and CDR2 is FQNEAQ in the germline V gene. Written as DNA, the CDR3 is TGTGCCAGCAGTCAACGGGACAGGAACACTGAAGCTTTCTTT. Residues: CASSQRDRNTEAFF.

In its sample, this clonotype was seen many times. The chain recombines TRBV7-8 with TRBJ2-5; possible D gene TRBD1, 6 bases. The CDR3 has 15 amino acids. CDR1 is SGHVS, CDR2 FQNEAQ, per germline. Trimming shortened V by 5 bases and J by 2 bases, and 15 bases separated the two germline ends. The CDR3 DNA sequence: TGTGCCAGCAGCGTCCTGAACAGGGTTCAAGAGACCCAGTACTTC. Translation gives CASSVLNRVQETQYF.

This clonotype was seen ten or more times. The CDR3: CASSDRGYNEQFF. CDR3 sequence (DNA): TGTGCCAGCAGTGACCGGGGCTACAATGAGCAGTTCTTC. This chain links TRBV2 with TRBJ2-1, with D possibly being TRBD2 (5 bases). Germline CDR1 SNHLY, CDR2 FYNNEI. Trimming removed 3 bases at V and 3 bases at J, with 6 bases between. The CDR3 has 13 amino acids.

A single count supports this clonotype. V and J are TRBV20-1 and TRBJ2-1; D is possibly TRBD2 (6 bases). This CDR3 has 11 residues. Germline V gene sequence: CDR1 DFQATT, CDR2 SNEGSKA (reference sequence). Trimming removed 8 bases at V and 10 bases at J, with 15 bases between. The DNA of the CDR3 is TGCAGTACCGAAGCGGGCCTAGAGCAGTTCTTC. Protein: CSTEAGLEQFF.

The chain links TRBV7-9 to TRBJ1-2; D is perhaps TRBD1 (6 bases). There are 12 residues in the CDR3. Trimming cost V 4 bases and J 8 bases, with 11 bases left between them. CDR1 and CDR2 (germline): SEHNR, FQNEAQ (reference sequence). Written as DNA, the CDR3 is TGTGCCAGCAGCTCGGCAGGGGACGGCTACACCTTC. It is translated as CASSSAGDGYTF.

The chain has TRBV6-5 and TRBJ2-2; tentative D call: TRBD1 (6 bases). V dropped 2 bases and J dropped 1 base, with 29 bases sitting between them. CDR1 is MNHEY, CDR2 SVGAGI, per germline. This CDR3 has 22 residues. As DNA, the CDR3 is TGTGCCAGCAGTTACGATCCTGAACCCCGGGACAAAGGGGTCCGGAACACCGGGGAGCTGTTTTTT. Translated, it gives CASSYDPEPRDKGVRNTGELFF.

The chain couples TRBV27 to TRBJ2-1, with 10 nucleotides matching TRBD1. The CDR3 extends over 15 amino acids. With 5 bases clipped from V and 7 bases from J, the junction kept 8 bases outside the gene matches. The germline gives CDR1 MNHEY, CDR2 SMNVEV (reference sequence). The CDR3 DNA reads as TGTGCCAGCAGTCTCCCGGGACAGGGGCGGAATGAGCAGTTCTTC. Amino acids: CASSLPGQGRNEQFF.

This clonotype was counted at least ten times. This rearrangement joins TRBV29-1 to TRBJ1-2; D unresolved. V was shortened by 2 bases and J by 5 bases, with 6 bases between the two germline ends. Germline assignment: CDR1 SQVTM and CDR2 ANQGSEA. The CDR3 covers 11 residues. CDR3 coding DNA: TGCAGCGTTGAAACATATTATGGCTACACCTTC. Its translation is CSVETYYGYTF.

The rearrangement joins TRBV6-5 to TRBJ2-5; the D is unclear. Germline V CDR1 and CDR2: MNHEY, SVGAGI. With 2 bases removed from V and 4 bases from J, the gap between germline ends came to 8 bases. CDR3 size: 13 residues. CDR3 residues: CASSYNPGETQYF. CDR3 DNA: TGTGCCAGCAGTTACAACCCAGGAGAGACCCAGTACTTC.

This clonotype was picked up many times. The chain recombines TRBV7-6 with TRBJ1-1, with D tentatively TRBD1 (6 bases). CDR3 length: 16 amino acids. V lost 3 bases and J lost 1, with 15 bases in between. From germline, CDR1 is SGHVS and CDR2 FNYEAQ. The DNA for the CDR3 is TGTGCCAGCAGCTTGGGAGGACAGATGCCGAACACTGAAGCTTTCTTT. Protein product: CASSLGGQMPNTEAFF.

This clonotype was counted a few times. The V call is TRBV14, the J call TRBJ2-1; D is unresolved. V was shortened by 3 bases and J by 4 bases, with 7 bases between the two germline ends. Germline V gene lookup returns CDR1 SGHDN and CDR2 FVKESK. This CDR3 is built from 13 residues. For the CDR3, the DNA is TGTGCCAGCAGCCAGGGTACATACAATGAGCAGTTCTTC. This gives the protein CASSQGTYNEQFF.

This clonotype was recorded many times. The V and J genes are TRBV23-1 and TRBJ2-1; 7 bases fit TRBD1. TRBV23-1 is assigned to the ORF class and has an uncertain function. The trim removed 2 bases at V and 8 bases at J, leaving 9 bases unmatched. This CDR3 comprises 15 residues. Written as DNA, the CDR3 is TGCGCCAGCAGTCAACGGGACAGTTGGTACGATGAGCAGTTCTTC. This encodes CASSQRDSWYDEQFF.